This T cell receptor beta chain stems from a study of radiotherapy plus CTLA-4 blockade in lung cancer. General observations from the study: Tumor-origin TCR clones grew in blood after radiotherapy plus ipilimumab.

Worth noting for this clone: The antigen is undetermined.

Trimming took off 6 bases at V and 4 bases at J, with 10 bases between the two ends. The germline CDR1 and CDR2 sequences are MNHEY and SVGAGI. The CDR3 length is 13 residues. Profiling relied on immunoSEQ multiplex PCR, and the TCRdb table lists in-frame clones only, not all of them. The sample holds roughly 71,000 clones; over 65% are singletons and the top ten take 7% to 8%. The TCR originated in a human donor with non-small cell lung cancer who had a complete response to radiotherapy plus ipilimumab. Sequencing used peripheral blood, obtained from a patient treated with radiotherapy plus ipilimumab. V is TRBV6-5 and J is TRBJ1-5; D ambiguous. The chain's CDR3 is CASSSDGNQPQHF. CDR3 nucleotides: TGTGCCAGCAGCTCCGACGGTAATCAGCCCCAGCATTTT.